This T cell receptor (beta chain) derives from a study of early T cells in non-severe SARS-CoV-2 infection. Using its own MiXCR run on the 5' RACE reads, TCRdb lists one record per CDR3 protein. The table shows 100,000 to 120,000 distinct CDR3 sequences, with about 12% occurring only once. With V trimmed by 9 bases and J by 0 bases, 15 bases remained unmatched. There are 18 residues in the CDR3. Germline V gives CDR1 SNHLY, CDR2 FYNNEI. Sequencing input: whole blood. This TCR was sampled from an adult who was a healthcare worker with PCR-confirmed SARS-CoV-2 infection or an uninfected control (not recorded which). This chain connects TRBV2 to TRBJ2-3; 10 nucleotides match TRBD2. The CDR3 region is CARGENSGRTQSTDTQYF. The CDR3 DNA follows: TGTGCCAGGGGAGAAAATAGCGGGAGGACCCAAAGCACAGATACGCAGTATTTT.